Listed below are T cell receptor beta chains from one sample, sequenced in a study of human T cells and chemical hapten exposure. TCRdb re-called the RACE reads with MiXCR, one entry per CDR3 protein. The table records some 79,000 distinct CDR3 sequences, about 6.8% of them present only once. Sequences were derived from whole blood, sampled in connection with sensitization to the hapten diphenylcyclopropenone (DPC). The receptors originated from a woman in her twenties or thirties with alopecia areata. Some clones in this sample may be carry-over from other donors' samples. CDR3s include the opening cysteine and the closing phenylalanine or tryptophan. The D gene is left open where the match is weak. A clone size is listed for some rows: how often the clone was seen (once, few, many), or a class if it is expanded.

clone_size: many; v_call: TRBV29-1; d_call: TRBD2; j_call: TRBJ2-3; cdr3_nt: TGCAGCGTTGGGACTAGCCTGGCAGATACGCAGTATTTT; cdr3_aa: CSVGTSLADTQYF
clone_size: many; v_call: TRBV6-5; d_call: .; j_call: TRBJ1-2; cdr3_nt: TGTGCCAGCAGTTACCACCCTAACTATGGCTACACCTTC; cdr3_aa: CASSYHPNYGYTF
clone_size: many; v_call: TRBV3-1; d_call: .; j_call: TRBJ1-1; cdr3_nt: TGTGCCAGCAGCCAGGGAATGAACACTGAAGCTTTCTTT; cdr3_aa: CASSQGMNTEAFF
clone_size: many; v_call: TRBV3-1; d_call: .; j_call: TRBJ1-2; cdr3_nt: TGTGCCAGCAGCCAAGATCTCGGGCAGATGTGGGGCTACACCTTC; cdr3_aa: CASSQDLGQMWGYTF
clone_size: many; v_call: TRBV13; d_call: TRBD1; j_call: TRBJ1-6; cdr3_nt: TGTGCCAGCAGCTTGGGACAGTTAAATTCACCCCTCCACTTT; cdr3_aa: CASSLGQLNSPLHF
clone_size: few; v_call: TRBV20-1; d_call: .; j_call: TRBJ2-7; cdr3_nt: TGCAGTGCTAGCACCGGGACTCCTGATTGGGACTGGGGTTACGAGCAGTACTTC; cdr3_aa: CSASTGTPDWDWGYEQYF
clone_size: many; v_call: TRBV10-2; d_call: .; j_call: TRBJ1-6; cdr3_nt: TGCGCCAGCAGTGAAGGCAGGGAATCACCCCTCCACTTT; cdr3_aa: CASSEGRESPLHF
clone_size: few; v_call: TRBV6-1; d_call: .; j_call: TRBJ2-1; cdr3_nt: TGTGCCAGCAGTGATACTACCTGGCGTGGTGAGCAGTTCTTC; cdr3_aa: CASSDTTWRGEQFF
clone_size: many; v_call: TRBV29-1; d_call: .; j_call: TRBJ1-1; cdr3_nt: TGCAGCGTTGAAGACCCCCCAGGAACGTCCGAAGTGAACACTGAAGCTTTCTTT; cdr3_aa: CSVEDPPGTSEVNTEAFF
clone_size: many; v_call: TRBV12-3/TRBV12-4; d_call: TRBD2; j_call: TRBJ2-1; cdr3_nt: TGTGCCAGCAGTTTATCACGGGGGGGCGTCAATGAGCAGTTCTTC; cdr3_aa: CASSLSRGGVNEQFF
clone_size: many; v_call: TRBV20-1; d_call: TRBD2; j_call: TRBJ2-3; cdr3_nt: TGCAGTGCTATTCTAGCGGGGGCTAGCACAGATACGCAGTATTTT; cdr3_aa: CSAILAGASTDTQYF
clone_size: many; v_call: TRBV7-9; d_call: .; j_call: TRBJ2-1; cdr3_nt: TGTGCCAGCAGCAATATCAGGGATGAGCAGTTCTTC; cdr3_aa: CASSNIRDEQFF
clone_size: many; v_call: TRBV27; d_call: .; j_call: TRBJ1-6; cdr3_nt: TGTGCCAGCAGTTTATTGTCCCGAGGGAATTCACCCCTCCACTTT; cdr3_aa: CASSLLSRGNSPLHF
clone_size: .; v_call: TRBV14; d_call: TRBD1; j_call: TRBJ1-2; cdr3_nt: TGTGCCAGCAGCCAAGAATCGACAGGGTATGGCTACACCTTC; cdr3_aa: CASSQESTGYGYTF
clone_size: .; v_call: TRBV4-1; d_call: .; j_call: TRBJ2-3; cdr3_nt: TGCGCCAGCAGCCAAGATCTCCTAGCCGTCAATACGCAGTATTTT; cdr3_aa: CASSQDLLAVNTQYF
clone_size: many; v_call: TRBV5-1; d_call: .; j_call: TRBJ2-7; cdr3_nt: TGCGCCAGCAGAAAGCTTGGTACTAGTTGGAGCGAGCAGTACTTC; cdr3_aa: CASRKLGTSWSEQYF
clone_size: .; v_call: TRBV5-1; d_call: .; j_call: TRBJ1-5; cdr3_nt: TGCGCCAGCAGCTGGGAAGACAGCGGGCCCCAGCATTTT; cdr3_aa: CASSWEDSGPQHF
clone_size: many; v_call: TRBV29-1; d_call: .; j_call: TRBJ2-1; cdr3_nt: TGCAGCGGGATGACAGGTTACAATGAGCAGTTCTTC; cdr3_aa: CSGMTGYNEQFF
clone_size: many; v_call: TRBV2; d_call: .; j_call: TRBJ2-1; cdr3_nt: TGTGCCAGCAGTCCCACGGAATACAATGAGCAGTTCTTC; cdr3_aa: CASSPTEYNEQFF
clone_size: many; v_call: TRBV11-2; d_call: .; j_call: TRBJ2-3; cdr3_nt: TGTGCCAGCAGCTTAGTAGGGCGGACCAGGGGAAAAGATACGCAGTATTTT; cdr3_aa: CASSLVGRTRGKDTQYF
clone_size: few; v_call: TRBV29-1; d_call: .; j_call: TRBJ1-1; cdr3_nt: TGCAGCTCTATGCAGGGGCCATGTAACACTGAAGCTTTCTTT; cdr3_aa: CSSMQGPCNTEAFF
clone_size: many; v_call: TRBV29-1; d_call: .; j_call: TRBJ1-1; cdr3_nt: TGCAGCGCTGGGGTACAGGGAAGGGCAGGAGCTTTCTTT; cdr3_aa: CSAGVQGRAGAFF
clone_size: .; v_call: TRBV7-2; d_call: .; j_call: TRBJ1-1; cdr3_nt: TGTGCCAGCAGCTTAGAATCTTGGGCCACTGAAGCTTTCTTT; cdr3_aa: CASSLESWATEAFF
clone_size: many; v_call: TRBV3-1; d_call: .; j_call: TRBJ1-5; cdr3_nt: TGTGCCAGCAGCCAAGGTTCTAAGGGCGGTCAGCCCCAGCATTTT; cdr3_aa: CASSQGSKGGQPQHF
clone_size: many; v_call: TRBV2; d_call: TRBD2; j_call: TRBJ2-1; cdr3_nt: TGTGCCAGCAGGGGGACTAGTCCCCCCAATGAGCAGTTCTTC; cdr3_aa: CASRGTSPPNEQFF
clone_size: .; v_call: TRBV21-1; d_call: .; j_call: TRBJ1-1; cdr3_nt: TGTGCCAGCAGCAAAAAAAAAAAACAGGCTAACACTGAAGCTTTCTTT; cdr3_aa: CASSKKKKQANTEAFF
clone_size: many; v_call: TRBV6-5; d_call: .; j_call: TRBJ1-1; cdr3_nt: TGTGCCAGCAGTTACTCTTTTACGGGGTCGGGCACTGAAGCTTTCTTT; cdr3_aa: CASSYSFTGSGTEAFF
clone_size: many; v_call: TRBV5-1; d_call: .; j_call: TRBJ2-7; cdr3_nt: TGCGCCAGCAGCCCGGAAGGAGGGGTGCGGCAGTACTTC; cdr3_aa: CASSPEGGVRQYF
clone_size: few; v_call: TRBV12-3/TRBV12-4; d_call: TRBD1; j_call: TRBJ2-7; cdr3_nt: TGTGCCAGCAACACAGGACAGGCGGAGTACGAGCAGTACTTC; cdr3_aa: CASNTGQAEYEQYF
clone_size: .; v_call: TRBV20-1; d_call: .; j_call: TRBJ2-7; cdr3_nt: TGCAGTGCTAGACCGCTCATGACGAACAGCCGGATCGGGCAGTACTTC; cdr3_aa: CSARPLMTNSRIGQYF
clone_size: few; v_call: TRBV29-1; d_call: TRBD1; j_call: TRBJ1-4; cdr3_nt: TGCAGCGTTGTGGACAGGGTTATTGAAAAACTGTTTTTT; cdr3_aa: CSVVDRVIEKLFF
clone_size: few; v_call: TRBV12-3/TRBV12-4; d_call: .; j_call: TRBJ2-1; cdr3_nt: TGTGCCAGCGCGACGGGGGATGAGCAGTTCTTC; cdr3_aa: CASATGDEQFF
clone_size: many; v_call: TRBV18; d_call: .; j_call: TRBJ1-5; cdr3_nt: TGTGCCAGCTCATCCCGGGGGGGAAGCAATCAGCCCCAGCATTTT; cdr3_aa: CASSSRGGSNQPQHF
clone_size: many; v_call: TRBV10-3; d_call: .; j_call: TRBJ2-3; cdr3_nt: TGTGCCATCAGTGAGACTAATCAAGGGGGCGGGGCGCAGTATTTT; cdr3_aa: CAISETNQGGGAQYF
clone_size: few; v_call: TRBV6-2/TRBV6-3; d_call: .; j_call: TRBJ1-1; cdr3_nt: TGTGCCAGCACGCCCGTCGGTTCTGGAGCTGAAGCTTTCTTT; cdr3_aa: CASTPVGSGAEAFF
clone_size: many; v_call: TRBV4-2; d_call: TRBD2; j_call: TRBJ2-1; cdr3_nt: TGTGCCAGCAGCCAAGATAGAAGGGCGGGGGGGCTGGATGAGCAGTTCTTC; cdr3_aa: CASSQDRRAGGLDEQFF
clone_size: .; v_call: TRBV5-1; d_call: .; j_call: TRBJ1-5; cdr3_nt: TGCGCCAGCAGCCCATCGACCGGTAGCAATCAGCCCCAGCATTTT; cdr3_aa: CASSPSTGSNQPQHF
clone_size: many; v_call: TRBV9; d_call: .; j_call: TRBJ2-3; cdr3_nt: TGTGCCAGCAGCGAGGGGTCAGGGTTCGCAGATACGCAGTATTTT; cdr3_aa: CASSEGSGFADTQYF
clone_size: .; v_call: TRBV13; d_call: TRBD1; j_call: TRBJ2-7; cdr3_nt: TGTGCCAGCAGCCCAGGGACAGGGGCAAACTACGAGCAGTACTTC; cdr3_aa: CASSPGTGANYEQYF
clone_size: many; v_call: TRBV20-1; d_call: TRBD1; j_call: TRBJ1-6; cdr3_nt: TGCAGTGCTAGGACTCAGGGGGATAATTCACCCCTCCACTTT; cdr3_aa: CSARTQGDNSPLHF
clone_size: .; v_call: TRBV6-2/TRBV6-3; d_call: TRBD1; j_call: TRBJ2-1; cdr3_nt: TGTGCCAGCAGTTACTCGGTCTCAGGGGGCTACAATGAGCAGTTCTTC; cdr3_aa: CASSYSVSGGYNEQFF
clone_size: .; v_call: TRBV6-5; d_call: TRBD1; j_call: TRBJ2-7; cdr3_nt: TGTGCCAGCAGTCCCGCCGGACAGGGCGCATTCTACGAGCAGTACTTC; cdr3_aa: CASSPAGQGAFYEQYF
clone_size: few; v_call: TRBV7-3; d_call: .; j_call: TRBJ1-1; cdr3_nt: TGTGCCAGCAGGTCGTCTCCAGGGGCGAGCACTGAAGCTTTCTTT; cdr3_aa: CASRSSPGASTEAFF
clone_size: many; v_call: TRBV25-1; d_call: .; j_call: TRBJ1-1; cdr3_nt: TGTGCCAGCAGTGAATGGGGGGGCACGGGCACTGAAGCTTTCTTT; cdr3_aa: CASSEWGGTGTEAFF
clone_size: many; v_call: TRBV7-2; d_call: .; j_call: TRBJ1-1; cdr3_nt: TGTGCCAGCAGTCGGACACCACCTGAAGCTTTCTTT; cdr3_aa: CASSRTPPEAFF
clone_size: .; v_call: TRBV5-1; d_call: .; j_call: TRBJ2-7; cdr3_nt: TGCGCCAGCAGCGCAATCCGGGACGGCCCCTACGAGCAGTACTTC; cdr3_aa: CASSAIRDGPYEQYF
clone_size: few; v_call: TRBV2; d_call: .; j_call: TRBJ1-1; cdr3_nt: TGTGCCAGCAAATTACAGGAACGCGCTGAAGCTTTCTTT; cdr3_aa: CASKLQERAEAFF
clone_size: many; v_call: TRBV12-3/TRBV12-4; d_call: TRBD1; j_call: TRBJ1-1; cdr3_nt: TGTGCCAGCAGCTATCGACAGGGTTCGGATACTGAAGCTTTCTTT; cdr3_aa: CASSYRQGSDTEAFF
clone_size: .; v_call: TRBV18; d_call: TRBD1; j_call: TRBJ1-3; cdr3_nt: TGTGCCAGCTCACCCGAGGGACAGCGCTCTGGAAACACCATATATTTT; cdr3_aa: CASSPEGQRSGNTIYF
clone_size: many; v_call: TRBV2; d_call: .; j_call: TRBJ2-7; cdr3_nt: TGTGCCAGCAGTCTTCAAGACTACGAGCAGTACTTC; cdr3_aa: CASSLQDYEQYF
clone_size: .; v_call: TRBV27; d_call: .; j_call: TRBJ2-3; cdr3_nt: TGTGCCAGCACCGAGAGCACGGGCCTATCAAATACGCAGTATTTT; cdr3_aa: CASTESTGLSNTQYF
clone_size: many; v_call: TRBV20-1; d_call: .; j_call: TRBJ2-3; cdr3_nt: TGCAGTGCTTCCCCCACCGCCCCGAAAAGAACAGATACGCAGTATTTT; cdr3_aa: CSASPTAPKRTDTQYF
clone_size: many; v_call: TRBV6-5; d_call: .; j_call: TRBJ1-1; cdr3_nt: TGTGCCAGCAGTTACGGGCAGAACACTGAAGCTTTCTTT; cdr3_aa: CASSYGQNTEAFF
clone_size: .; v_call: TRBV19; d_call: .; j_call: TRBJ2-5; cdr3_nt: TGTGCCAGTAGTATCGCGGACGCAGGAGGGACCCAGTACTTC; cdr3_aa: CASSIADAGGTQYF
clone_size: .; v_call: TRBV4-1; d_call: TRBD2; j_call: TRBJ2-3; cdr3_nt: TGCGCCAGCAGCCAAGACGGCGGGGGGGCTATCTATGGGTCTCCGAATACGCAGTATTTT; cdr3_aa: CASSQDGGGAIYGSPNTQYF
clone_size: many; v_call: TRBV12-3/TRBV12-4; d_call: .; j_call: TRBJ1-5; cdr3_nt: TGTGCCAGCAGTTTAGCGTTGAGTCGAGAGCAGCCCCAGCATTTT; cdr3_aa: CASSLALSREQPQHF